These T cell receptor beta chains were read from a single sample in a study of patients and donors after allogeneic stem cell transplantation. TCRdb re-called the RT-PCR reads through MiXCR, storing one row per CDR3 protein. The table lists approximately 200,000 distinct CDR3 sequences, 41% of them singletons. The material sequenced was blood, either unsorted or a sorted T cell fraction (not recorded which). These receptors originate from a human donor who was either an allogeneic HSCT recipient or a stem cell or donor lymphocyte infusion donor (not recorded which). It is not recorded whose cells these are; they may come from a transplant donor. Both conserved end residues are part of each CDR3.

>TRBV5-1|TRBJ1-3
CASSLAVGAPGNTIYF
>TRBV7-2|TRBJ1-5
CASSSPGQPQHF
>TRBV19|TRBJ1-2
CASTTPGDRGDGYTF
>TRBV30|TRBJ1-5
CAWSYDSSNQPQHF
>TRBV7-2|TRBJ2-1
CASSFISGTSGYNEQFF
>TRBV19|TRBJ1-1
CASSLVGTVNTEAFF
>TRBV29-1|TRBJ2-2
CSISLAGTGELFF
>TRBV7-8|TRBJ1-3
CASSSQGAQGNTIYF
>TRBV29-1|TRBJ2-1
CSTRGPTSGSSSYNEQFF
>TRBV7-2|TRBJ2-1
CASSFSSGSFYNEQFF
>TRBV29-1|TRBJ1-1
CSVEHRSNTEAFF
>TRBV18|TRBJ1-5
CASSQGGDQPQHF
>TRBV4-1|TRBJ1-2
CASSQPRQGTRSGYTF
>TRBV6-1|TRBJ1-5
CASSEARRQPQHF
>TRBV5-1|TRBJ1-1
CASSLWTVGTEAFF
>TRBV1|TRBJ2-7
CTSSQDQGADHEQYF
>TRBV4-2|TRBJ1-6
CASSARTGIDNSPLHF
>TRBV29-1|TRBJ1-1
CSVPAVGETEAFF
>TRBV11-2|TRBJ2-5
CASSLGLSGRQETQYF
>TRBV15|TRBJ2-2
CATSRGSSWGAGELFF
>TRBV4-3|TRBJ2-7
CASSPGATDRGHEQYF
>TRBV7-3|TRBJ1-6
CASSYGSFNSPLHF
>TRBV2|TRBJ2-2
CASRDTGGITGELFF
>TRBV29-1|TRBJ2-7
CSATTGQVYEQYF
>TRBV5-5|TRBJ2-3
CASSLRIAGGYGPDTQYF
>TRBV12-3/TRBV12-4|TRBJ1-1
CASSPTGLTEAFF
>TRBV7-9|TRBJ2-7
CASSPTGLEQYF
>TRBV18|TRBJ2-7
CASSPGGTYEQYF
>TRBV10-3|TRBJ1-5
CAISDTIQGAGQPQHF
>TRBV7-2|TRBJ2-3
CASSFLEAGGYTDTQYF
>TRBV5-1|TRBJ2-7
CASSLNSGGLVSYEQYF
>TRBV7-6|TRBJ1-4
CASTKGRGNEKLFF
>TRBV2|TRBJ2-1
CASSENGGSEQFF
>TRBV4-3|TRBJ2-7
CASSQDSLAGGSYEQYF
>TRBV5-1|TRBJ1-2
CASSLKDSSGYTF
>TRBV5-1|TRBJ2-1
CASSLDWGYEQFF
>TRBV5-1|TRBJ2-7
CASSLVRFGRENSYEQYF
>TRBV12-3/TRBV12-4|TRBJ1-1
CASSDRLRAEAFF
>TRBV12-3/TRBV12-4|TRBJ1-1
CASSLRGGSEAFF
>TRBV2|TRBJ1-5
CASRDGTLEPQHF
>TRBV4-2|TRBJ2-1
CASSQDDRNEQFF
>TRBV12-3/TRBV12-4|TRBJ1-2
CASSFVSQGYTF
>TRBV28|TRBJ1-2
CASSQTPRGGYTF
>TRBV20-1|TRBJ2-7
CSAVRDSGLSYEQYF
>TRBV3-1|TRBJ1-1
CASSLTGAGEAFF
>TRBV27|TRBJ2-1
CASSSYRDNEQFF
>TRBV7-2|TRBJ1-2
CASSDDRGNYGYTF
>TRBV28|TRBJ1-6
CASILTGASSPLHF
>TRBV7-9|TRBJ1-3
CASSSPKLWGNTIYF
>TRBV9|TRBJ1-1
CASSPRDRGSLNTEAFF
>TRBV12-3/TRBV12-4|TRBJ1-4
CASSLVRGSGTNEKLFF
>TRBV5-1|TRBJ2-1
CASSLTIATTYNEQFF
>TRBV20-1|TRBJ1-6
CSASTGTGINNSPLHF
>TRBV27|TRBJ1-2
CASTTSGTEQAYGYTF